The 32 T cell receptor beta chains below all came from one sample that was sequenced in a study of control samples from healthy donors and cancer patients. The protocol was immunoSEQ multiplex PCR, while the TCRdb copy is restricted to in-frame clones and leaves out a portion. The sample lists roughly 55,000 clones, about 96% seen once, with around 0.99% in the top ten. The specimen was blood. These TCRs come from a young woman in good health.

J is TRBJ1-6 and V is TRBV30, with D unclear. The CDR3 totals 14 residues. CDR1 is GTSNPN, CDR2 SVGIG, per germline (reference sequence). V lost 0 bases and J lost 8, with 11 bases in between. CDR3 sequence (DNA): TGTGCCTGGAGTGTCCGGGCGGGAGATTCACCCCTCCACTTT. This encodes CAWSVRAGDSPLHF.

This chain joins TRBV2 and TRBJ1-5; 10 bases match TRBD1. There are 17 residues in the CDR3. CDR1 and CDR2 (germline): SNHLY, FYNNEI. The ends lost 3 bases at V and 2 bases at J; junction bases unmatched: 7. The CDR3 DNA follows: TGTGCCAGCAGTGATATCGCCGGACAGGGGGGCAATCAGCCCCAGCATTTT. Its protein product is CASSDIAGQGGNQPQHF.

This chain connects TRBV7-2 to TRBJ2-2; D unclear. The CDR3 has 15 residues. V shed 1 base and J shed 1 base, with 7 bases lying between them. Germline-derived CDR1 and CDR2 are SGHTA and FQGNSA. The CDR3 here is CASSLGPGNTGELFF. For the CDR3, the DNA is TGTGCCAGCAGCTTAGGCCCTGGGAACACCGGGGAGCTGTTTTTT.

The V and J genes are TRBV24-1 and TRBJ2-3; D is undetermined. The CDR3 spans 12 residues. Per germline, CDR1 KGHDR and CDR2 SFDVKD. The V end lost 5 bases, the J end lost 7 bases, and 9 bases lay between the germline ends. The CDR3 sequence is CATSVNDNTQYF. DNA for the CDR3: TGTGCCACCAGTGTTAACGACAATACGCAGTATTTT.

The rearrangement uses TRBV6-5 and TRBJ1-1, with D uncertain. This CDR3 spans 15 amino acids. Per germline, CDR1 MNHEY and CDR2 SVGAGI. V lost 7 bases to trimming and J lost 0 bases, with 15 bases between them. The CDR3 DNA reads TGTGCCAGCACCCCACGCGGCAGAATGAACACTGAAGCTTTCTTT. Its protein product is CASTPRGRMNTEAFF.

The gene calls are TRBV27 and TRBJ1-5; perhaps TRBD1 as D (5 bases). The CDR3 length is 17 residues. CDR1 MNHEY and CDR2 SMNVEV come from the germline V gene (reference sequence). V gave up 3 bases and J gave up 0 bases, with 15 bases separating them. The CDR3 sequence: CASSLWGGRDSNQPQHF. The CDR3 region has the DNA TGTGCCAGCAGTTTGTGGGGGGGACGGGATAGCAATCAGCCCCAGCATTTT.

The CDR3 sequence is CAWNGGGKDTEAFF. The CDR3 region has the DNA TGTGCCTGGAACGGCGGGGGAAAAGACACTGAAGCTTTCTTT. The J gene is TRBJ1-1, the V gene TRBV30; maybe TRBD1 (5 bases). This CDR3 spans 14 amino acids. The germline CDR1 and CDR2 sequences are GTSNPN and SVGIG (reference sequence). Between the trimmed V and J ends, which lost 4 bases and 3 bases, there was a span of 15 bases.

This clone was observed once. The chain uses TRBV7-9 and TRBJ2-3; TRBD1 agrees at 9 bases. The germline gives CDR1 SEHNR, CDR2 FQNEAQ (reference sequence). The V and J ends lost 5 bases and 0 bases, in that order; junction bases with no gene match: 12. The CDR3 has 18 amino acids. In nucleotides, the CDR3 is TGTGCCAGCAGCACTACGATAGGACAGGGGTTTAGCACAGATACGCAGTATTTT. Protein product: CASSTTIGQGFSTDTQYF.

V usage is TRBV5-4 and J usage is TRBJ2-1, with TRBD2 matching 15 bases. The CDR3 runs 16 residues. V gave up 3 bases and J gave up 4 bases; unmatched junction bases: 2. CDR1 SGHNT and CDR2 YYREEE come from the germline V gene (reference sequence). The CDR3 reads CASSSGTSGGYNEQFF. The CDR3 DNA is TGTGCCAGCAGCTCCGGGACTAGCGGGGGGTACAATGAGCAGTTCTTC.

In nucleotides, the CDR3 is TGCGCCAGCAGCCAGACAGGGGGCAGCGGCACTGAAGCTTTCTTT. Encoded protein: CASSQTGGSGTEAFF. V and J are TRBV4-1 and TRBJ1-1, with TRBD1 identical over 10 bases. This CDR3 region has 15 residues. The V gene's germline CDR1 is MGHRA and CDR2 YSYEKL. Germline trimming cut 3 bases from V and 4 bases from J; bases unmatched to any gene: 5.

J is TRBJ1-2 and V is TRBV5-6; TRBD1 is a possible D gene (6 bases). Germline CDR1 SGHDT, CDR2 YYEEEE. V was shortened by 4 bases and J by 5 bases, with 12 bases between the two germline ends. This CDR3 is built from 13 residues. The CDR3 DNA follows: TGTGCCAGCAGCCTTACAGGGACTTATGGCTACACCTTC. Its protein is CASSLTGTYGYTF.

The CDR3 is CASSWVGNVADTQYF. CDR3 bases: TGCGCCAGCAGCTGGGTGGGAAATGTGGCAGATACGCAGTATTTT. This chain joins TRBV5-1 and TRBJ2-3; D is uncertain. From germline, CDR1 is SGHRS and CDR2 YFSETQ. V dropped 3 bases and J dropped 4 bases, with 15 bases sitting between them. The CDR3 runs to 15 residues.

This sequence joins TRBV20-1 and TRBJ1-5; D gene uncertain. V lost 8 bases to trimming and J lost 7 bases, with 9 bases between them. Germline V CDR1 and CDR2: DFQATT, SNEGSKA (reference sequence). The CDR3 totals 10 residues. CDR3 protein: CSPRCQPQHF. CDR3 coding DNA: TGCAGTCCAAGGTGCCAGCCCCAGCATTTT.

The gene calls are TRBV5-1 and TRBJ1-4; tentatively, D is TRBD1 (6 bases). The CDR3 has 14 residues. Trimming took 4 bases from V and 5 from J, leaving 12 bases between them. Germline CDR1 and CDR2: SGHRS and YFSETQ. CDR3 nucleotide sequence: TGCGCCAGCAGCCGTGGCCAGGGGAATGAAAAACTGTTTTTT. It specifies CASSRGQGNEKLFF.

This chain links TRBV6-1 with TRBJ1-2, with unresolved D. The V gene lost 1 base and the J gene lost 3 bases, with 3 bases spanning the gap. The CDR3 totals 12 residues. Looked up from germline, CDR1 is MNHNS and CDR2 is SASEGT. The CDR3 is CASSEGDYGYTF. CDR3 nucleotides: TGTGCCAGCAGTGAAGGGGACTATGGCTACACCTTC.

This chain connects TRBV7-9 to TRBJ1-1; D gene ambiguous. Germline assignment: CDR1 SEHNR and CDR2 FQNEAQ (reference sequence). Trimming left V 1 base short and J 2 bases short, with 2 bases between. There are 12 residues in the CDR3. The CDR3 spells CASSLENTEAFF. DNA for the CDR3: TGTGCCAGCAGCTTAGAAAACACTGAAGCTTTCTTT.

CDR3 nucleotides: TGTGCCACCAGCATAGGTCCCGATGGCTACACCTTC. It translates to CATSIGPDGYTF. This chain joins TRBV15 and TRBJ1-2; D gene uncertain. The ends were cut back, 4 bases at V and 6 bases at J, with 9 bases in the middle. The germline V gene has CDR1 LNHNV and CDR2 YYDKDF (reference sequence). This CDR3 has 12 amino acids.

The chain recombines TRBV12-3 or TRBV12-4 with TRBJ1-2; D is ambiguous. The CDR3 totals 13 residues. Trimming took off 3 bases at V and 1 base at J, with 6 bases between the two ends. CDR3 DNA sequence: TGTGCCAGCAGTTTCGGCCGTAACTATGGCTACACCTTC. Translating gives CASSFGRNYGYTF.

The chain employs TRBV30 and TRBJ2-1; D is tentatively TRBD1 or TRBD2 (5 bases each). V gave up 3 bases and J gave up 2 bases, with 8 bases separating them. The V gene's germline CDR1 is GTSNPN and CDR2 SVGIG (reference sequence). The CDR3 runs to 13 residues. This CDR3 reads CAWSRDPYNEQFF. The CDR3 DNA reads TGTGCCTGGAGCAGGGACCCCTACAATGAGCAGTTCTTC. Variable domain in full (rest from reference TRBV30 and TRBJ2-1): SQTIHQWPATLVQPVGSPLSLECTVEGTSNPNLYWYRQAAGRGLQLLFYSVGIGQISSEVPQNLSASRPQDRQFILSSKKLLLSDSGFYLCAWSRDPYNEQFFGPGTRLTVL.

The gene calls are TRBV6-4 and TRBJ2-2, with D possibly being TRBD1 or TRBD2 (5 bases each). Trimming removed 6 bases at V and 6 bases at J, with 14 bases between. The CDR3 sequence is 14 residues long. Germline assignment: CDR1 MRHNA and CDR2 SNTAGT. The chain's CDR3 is CASRPDGAAGELFF. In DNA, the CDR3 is TGTGCCAGCAGACCGGACGGGGCGGCCGGGGAGCTGTTTTTT.

For the CDR3, the DNA is TGTGCCAGCACATCCAACAGGGCAATGAACACTGAAGCTTTCTTT. It is translated as CASTSNRAMNTEAFF. The rearrangement uses TRBV11-2 and TRBJ1-1, with D possibly being TRBD1 (6 bases). The CDR3 has 15 residues. CDR1 and CDR2 (germline): SGHAT, FQNNGV. Trimming took 7 bases from V and 0 from J, leaving 15 bases between them.

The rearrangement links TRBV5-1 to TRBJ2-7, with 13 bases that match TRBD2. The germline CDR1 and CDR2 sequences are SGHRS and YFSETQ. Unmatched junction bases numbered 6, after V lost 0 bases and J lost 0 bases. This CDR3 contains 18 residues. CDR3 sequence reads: CASSLGGLAGYDSYEQYF. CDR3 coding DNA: TGCGCCAGCAGCTTGGGGGGACTAGCGGGGTACGACTCCTACGAGCAGTACTTC.

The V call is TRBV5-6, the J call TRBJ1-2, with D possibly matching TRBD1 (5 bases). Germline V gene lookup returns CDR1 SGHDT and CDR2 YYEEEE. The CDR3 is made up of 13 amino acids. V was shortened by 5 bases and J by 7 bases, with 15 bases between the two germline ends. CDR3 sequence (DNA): TGTGCCAGCAGAACCGGGGCCCAACCTGGCTACACCTTC. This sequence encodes CASRTGAQPGYTF.

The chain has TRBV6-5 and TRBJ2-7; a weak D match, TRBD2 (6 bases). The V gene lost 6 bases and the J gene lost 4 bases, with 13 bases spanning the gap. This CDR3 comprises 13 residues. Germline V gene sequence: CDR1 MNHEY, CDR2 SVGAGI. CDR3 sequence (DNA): TGTGCCAGCAGGGGGGGACGTAAGTACGAGCAGTACTTC. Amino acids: CASRGGRKYEQYF.

The CDR3 coding sequence is TGTGCCAGCTCACCACGGGACAGGGGCAACACCGGGGAGCTGTTTTTT. Translating gives CASSPRDRGNTGELFF. The rearrangement links TRBV18 to TRBJ2-2; 10 bases are shared with TRBD1. Trimming took 1 base from V and 2 from J; bases not matched to a gene: 1. Germline values: CDR1 KGHSH, CDR2 LQKENI. CDR3 length: 16 residues.

The CDR3 DNA reads TGTGCCAGCAGCTCCTGGGGGGGTGGTTATGGCTACACCTTC. Its translation is CASSSWGGGYGYTF. This chain connects TRBV7-2 to TRBJ1-2; possibly TRBD1 for D (5 bases). This CDR3 is built from 14 residues. The V gene's germline CDR1 is SGHTA and CDR2 FQGNSA. V was shortened by 4 bases and J by 5 bases, with 14 bases between the two germline ends.

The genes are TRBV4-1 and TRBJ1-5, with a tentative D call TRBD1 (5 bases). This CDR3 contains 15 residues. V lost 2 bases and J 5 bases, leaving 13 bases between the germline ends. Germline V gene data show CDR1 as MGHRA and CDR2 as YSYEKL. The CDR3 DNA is TGCGCCAGCAGCCAATCGGGGGGGAATGATCAGCCCCAGCATTTT. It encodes CASSQSGGNDQPQHF.

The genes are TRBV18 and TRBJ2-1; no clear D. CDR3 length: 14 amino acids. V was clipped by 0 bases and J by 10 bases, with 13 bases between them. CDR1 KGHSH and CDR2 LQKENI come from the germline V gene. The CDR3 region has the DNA TGTGCCAGCTCACCACCAGTACCCCCTAGGGAGCAGTTCTTC. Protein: CASSPPVPPREQFF. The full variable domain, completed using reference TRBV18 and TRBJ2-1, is NAGVMQNPRHLVRRRGQEARLRCSPMKGHSHVYWYRQLPEEGLKFMVYLQKENIIDESGMPKERFSAEFPKEGPSILRIQQVVRGDSAAYFCASSPPVPPREQFFGPGTRLTVL.

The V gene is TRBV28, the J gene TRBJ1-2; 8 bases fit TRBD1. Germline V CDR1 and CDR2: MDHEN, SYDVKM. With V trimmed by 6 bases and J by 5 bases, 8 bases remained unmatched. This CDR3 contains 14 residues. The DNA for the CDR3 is TGTGCCAGCAGGTCGACAGGGGATTCGTATGGCTACACCTTC. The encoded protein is CASRSTGDSYGYTF.

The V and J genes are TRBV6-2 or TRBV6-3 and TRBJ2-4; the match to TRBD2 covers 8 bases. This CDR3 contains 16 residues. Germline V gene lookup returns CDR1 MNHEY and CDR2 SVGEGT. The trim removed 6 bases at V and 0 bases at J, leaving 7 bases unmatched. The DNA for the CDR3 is TGTGCCAGCAGCCCACTAGCGGCCCTAGCCAAAAACATTCAGTACTTC. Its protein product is CASSPLAALAKNIQYF.

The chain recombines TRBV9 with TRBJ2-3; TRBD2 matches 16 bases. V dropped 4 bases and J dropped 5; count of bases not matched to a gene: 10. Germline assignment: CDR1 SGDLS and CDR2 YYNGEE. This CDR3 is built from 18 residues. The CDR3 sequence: CASSPQGLAGGRGDTQYF. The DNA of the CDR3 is TGTGCCAGCAGCCCCCAGGGACTAGCGGGGGGGCGAGGAGATACGCAGTATTTT.

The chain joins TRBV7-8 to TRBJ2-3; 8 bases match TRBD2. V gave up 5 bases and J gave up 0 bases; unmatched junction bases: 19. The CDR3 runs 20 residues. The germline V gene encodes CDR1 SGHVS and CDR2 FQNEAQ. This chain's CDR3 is CASSTWGFRRQRGSTDTQYF. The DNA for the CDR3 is TGTGCCAGCAGCACATGGGGATTCCGTCGGCAGCGGGGGAGCACAGATACGCAGTATTTT. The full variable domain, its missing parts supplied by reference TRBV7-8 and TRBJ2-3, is GAGVSQSPRYKVAKRGQDVALRCDPISGHVSLFWYQQALGQGPEFLTYFQNEAQLDKSGLPSDRFFAERPEGSVSTLKIQRTQQEDSAVYLCASSTWGFRRQRGSTDTQYFGPGTRLTVL.